This T cell receptor beta chain stems from a study of T cells in narcolepsy. Study summary: Healthy controls were enrolled alongside patients with narcolepsy type 1 or type 2.

Assay used: immunoSEQ multiplex PCR; TCRdb lists only in-frame clones, some missing. Among roughly 10,000 clones listed, around 70% were seen once. Overall study findings and caveats: Healthy controls reportedly lacked the autoreactive clonotypes serially found in patients' blood. Same-patient CSF and blood CD4+ T cell clonotypes included HCRT-specific and TRIB2-specific autoreactive ones.

Trimming took off 3 bases at V and 0 bases at J, with 6 bases between the two ends. The CDR3 is 15 amino acids. The germline gives CDR1 MDHEN, CDR2 SYDVKM. This clone was observed a few times. The antigen is unknown. This sequence was found in a human donor with narcolepsy. Input material: CD45RA- memory CD8+ T cells from PBMCs. The chain has TRBV28 and TRBJ2-6; the D gene could be TRBD1 or TRBD2 (5 bases each). The CDR3 bases are TGTGCCAGCAGTTTGGGGGACTCTGGGGCCAACGTCCTGACTTTC. It is translated as CASSLGDSGANVLTF.